Following are 7 T cell receptor beta chains from one sample sequenced in a study of cytomegalovirus exposure and HLA in healthy donors. The PCR was carried out with 60 Vbeta primers and 13 Jbeta primers. The protocol was immunoSEQ multiplex PCR, while the TCRdb copy is restricted to in-frame clones and leaves out a portion. The repertoire includes about 160,000 clones, 70% to 85% of them detected once, and more than 3% sits in the top ten. The sequencing sample was made of PBMCs. Receptors were obtained from a man aged 25-45 years in good health and CMV-seropositive.

In its sample, this clone was seen once. The V gene is TRBV19, the J gene TRBJ2-4; the D gene is possibly TRBD1 (5 bases). V lost 8 bases to trimming and J lost 0 bases, with 11 bases between them. The germline gives CDR1 LNHDA, CDR2 SQIVND (reference sequence). The CDR3 spans 14 residues. CDR3 nucleotides: TGTGCCAGTGGCAGGGTCCCAGCCAAAAACATTCAGTACTTC. Its protein is CASGRVPAKNIQYF.

The CDR3 is CASSSGIIETQYF. In nucleotides, the CDR3 is TGTGCCAGCAGCTCGGGGATCATCGAGACCCAGTACTTC. The chain has TRBV7-2 and TRBJ2-5, with D perhaps TRBD2 (5 bases). This CDR3 has 13 amino acids. The V end was cut by 4 bases, the J end by 5 bases, with 11 bases between. Germline assignment: CDR1 SGHTA and CDR2 FQGNSA.

The chain links TRBV13 to TRBJ1-2, with D uncertain. From germline, CDR1 is PRHDT and CDR2 FYEKMQ (reference sequence). The CDR3 contains 11 residues. Trimming cost V 1 base and J 6 bases, with 3 bases left between them. CDR3 residues: CASSLVNGYTF. CDR3 sequence (DNA): TGTGCCAGCAGCTTAGTCAATGGCTACACCTTC.

The chain is built from TRBV28 and TRBJ1-2; 8 nucleotides match TRBD1. J gave up 2 bases and V 4 bases, and 6 bases lay outside the gene matches. CDR1 and CDR2 (germline): MDHEN, SYDVKM. The CDR3 consists of 15 residues. The CDR3 bases are TGTGCCAGCAGTTCGGGACAGGAGAAAAACTATGGCTACACCTTC. Its protein product is CASSSGQEKNYGYTF.

CDR3 region: CASSLDRGNTEKLFF. In DNA form, the CDR3 reads TGTGCCAGCAGCTTGGATCGGGGTAATACGGAAAAACTGTTTTTT. The rearrangement links TRBV5-5 to TRBJ1-4, with D uncertain. CDR3 length: 15 residues. Trimming pared 0 bases from V and 8 bases from J, leaving 14 bases between. Germline V gene data show CDR1 as SGHKS and CDR2 as YYEKEE (reference sequence). The full variable domain, rest sourced from reference TRBV5-5 and TRBJ1-4, is DAGVTQSPTHLIKTRGQQVTLRCSPISGHKSVSWYQQVLGQGPQFIFQYYEKEERGRGNFPDRFSARQFPNYSSELNVNALLLGDSALYLCASSLDRGNTEKLFFGSGTQLSVL.

This chain connects TRBV9 to TRBJ1-1; tentatively, D is TRBD1 (6 bases). The CDR3 extends over 12 amino acids. The germline gives CDR1 SGDLS, CDR2 YYNGEE. V was trimmed by 4 bases and J by 7 bases, leaving 11 bases between them. The CDR3 nucleotides read TGTGCCAGCAGCAAGACAGGTTTTGAAGCTTTCTTT. Residues: CASSKTGFEAFF.

The chain joins TRBV6-5 to TRBJ1-2; tentatively, D is TRBD1 (6 bases). From germline, CDR1 is MNHEY and CDR2 SVGAGI. The CDR3 has 14 residues. The ends were cut back, 4 bases at V and 9 bases at J, with 18 bases in the middle. CDR3 protein: CASSSSRDILRYTF. DNA of the CDR3: TGTGCCAGCAGTTCGAGCCGGGACATCCTTCGCTACACCTTC.